This T cell receptor beta chain was identified in a study of shared clonotypes between healthy human individuals. Study-wide points: Generation probabilities were higher for clonotypes shared across all four sorted-subset donors than for unshared ones. Sampling used blood alone; tissue repertoires probably differ.

In regard to this clone: The antigen is not known.

Per the study methods: ImmunoSEQ output lacked quality scores and full-length reads, limiting matched filtering. The data were produced by immunoSEQ multiplex PCR, yet TCRdb's version contains in-frame clones alone and is incomplete. V and J calls and clone size are those listed in that table; D and trimming were worked out from the DNA. The data show around 550,000 clones, with approximately 95% seen just once and over 0.09% held by the top ten. CD45RO-negative CD8 cells positively selected for CCR7 made up the naive population, which excluded terminally differentiated effector memory CD45RA+ cells. V lost 0 bases and J lost 6, with 12 bases in between. Germline V gene sequence: CDR1 SGDLS, CDR2 YYNGEE. CDR3 size: 14 residues.

The clonotype was recovered from a woman in her 30s in good health. The sample consisted of naive CD8+ T cells sorted from blood. V and J are TRBV9 and TRBJ2-5; perhaps TRBD1 as D (6 bases). The CDR3 DNA follows: TGTGCCAGCAGCGTAGGTAGAGGGACAAAGACCCAGTACTTC. This gives the protein CASSVGRGTKTQYF.